This T cell receptor (beta chain) appears in the sequencing data of a study of T-cell memory formation after mild COVID-19. CDR1 and CDR2 from the germline V gene are SGHVS and FNYEAQ. J lost 0 bases, V lost 5 bases, and 4 bases had no gene match. The CDR3 sequence is 16 residues long. 5'RACE primed from the constant segment yielded TCR alpha and TCR beta cDNA libraries bearing sample barcodes and UMIs. TCRdb reprocessed the 5' RACE reads via MiXCR and lists one record per CDR3 protein. The sample lists roughly 150,000 distinct CDR3 sequences, 10% to 15% occurring once. V is TRBV7-6 and J is TRBJ1-5, with 10 bases identical to TRBD1. The sample comprised PBMCs or a T cell subset sorted from them (not recorded which). The clonotype originates from a man between 18 and 29 years old who had mild COVID-19 (a few samples of this study predate the infection). Cell type and time point are not known. This CDR3 reads CASSVGQGVSNQPQHF. The CDR3 region has the DNA TGTGCCAGCAGCGTCGGACAGGGGGTTAGCAATCAGCCCCAGCATTTT.